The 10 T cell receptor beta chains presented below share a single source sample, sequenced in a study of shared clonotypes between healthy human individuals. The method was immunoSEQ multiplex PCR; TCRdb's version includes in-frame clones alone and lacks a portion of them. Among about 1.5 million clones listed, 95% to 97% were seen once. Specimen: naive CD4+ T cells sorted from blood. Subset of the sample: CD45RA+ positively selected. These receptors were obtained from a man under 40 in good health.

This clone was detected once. Here the CDR3 DNA reads TGCGCCAGCAGCTCCCAGGTCGGGTTAACCTACGAGCAGTACTTC. Amino acid sequence: CASSSQVGLTYEQYF. This chain joins TRBV5-1 and TRBJ2-7; D is unclear. The germline V gene encodes CDR1 SGHRS and CDR2 YFSETQ. The V end lost 3 bases, the J end lost 2 bases, and 15 bases lay between the germline ends. The CDR3 has 15 residues.

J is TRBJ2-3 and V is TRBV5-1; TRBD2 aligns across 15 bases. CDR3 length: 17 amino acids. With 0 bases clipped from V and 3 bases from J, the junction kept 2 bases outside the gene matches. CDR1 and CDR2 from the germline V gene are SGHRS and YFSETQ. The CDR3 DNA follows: TGCGCCAGCAGCTTGGACGGACTAGCGGGAGGGACAGATACGCAGTATTTT. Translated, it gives CASSLDGLAGGTDTQYF.

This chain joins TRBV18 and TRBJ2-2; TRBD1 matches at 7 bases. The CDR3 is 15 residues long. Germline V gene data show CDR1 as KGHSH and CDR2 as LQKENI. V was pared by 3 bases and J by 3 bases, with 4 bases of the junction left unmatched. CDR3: CASSPLTGDTGELFF. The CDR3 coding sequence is TGTGCCAGCTCACCTCTAACAGGGGACACCGGGGAGCTGTTTTTT.

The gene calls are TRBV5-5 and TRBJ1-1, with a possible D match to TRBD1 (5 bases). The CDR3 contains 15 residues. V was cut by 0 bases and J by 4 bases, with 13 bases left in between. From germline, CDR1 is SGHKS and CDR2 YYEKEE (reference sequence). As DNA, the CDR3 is TGTGCCAGCAGCTTGGGAGGGGATCGGGTCACTGAAGCTTTCTTT. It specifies CASSLGGDRVTEAFF.

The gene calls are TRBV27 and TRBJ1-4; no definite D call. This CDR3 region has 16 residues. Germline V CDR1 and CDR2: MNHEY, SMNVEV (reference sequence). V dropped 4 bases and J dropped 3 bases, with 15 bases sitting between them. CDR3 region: CASSSDRVSANEKLFF. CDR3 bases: TGTGCCAGCAGTTCCGACCGGGTCTCGGCTAATGAAAAACTGTTTTTT.

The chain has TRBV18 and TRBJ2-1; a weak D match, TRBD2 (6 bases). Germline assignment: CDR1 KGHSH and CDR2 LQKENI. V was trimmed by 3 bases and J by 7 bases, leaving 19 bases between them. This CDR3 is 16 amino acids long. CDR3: CASSPMGGSVKNEQFF. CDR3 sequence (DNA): TGTGCCAGCTCACCCATGGGGGGAAGTGTCAAGAATGAGCAGTTCTTC.

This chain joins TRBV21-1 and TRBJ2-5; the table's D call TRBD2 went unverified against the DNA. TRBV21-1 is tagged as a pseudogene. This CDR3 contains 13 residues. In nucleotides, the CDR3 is TGTGCCAGCAGCAGGGACTGGAGGGGGACCCAGTACTTC. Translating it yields CASSRDWRGTQYF.

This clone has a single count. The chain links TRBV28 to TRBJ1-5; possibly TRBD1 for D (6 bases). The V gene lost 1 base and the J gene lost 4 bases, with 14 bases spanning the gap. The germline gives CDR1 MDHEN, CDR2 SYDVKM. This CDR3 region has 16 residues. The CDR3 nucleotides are TGTGCCAGCAGTTTATTTGGCAGGGGTGGAAATCAGCCCCAGCATTTT. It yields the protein CASSLFGRGGNQPQHF.

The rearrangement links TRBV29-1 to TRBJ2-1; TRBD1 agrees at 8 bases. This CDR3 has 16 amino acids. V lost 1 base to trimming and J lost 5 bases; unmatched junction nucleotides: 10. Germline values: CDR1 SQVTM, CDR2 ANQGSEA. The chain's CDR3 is CSVEGLGQDLNNEQFF. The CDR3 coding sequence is TGCAGCGTTGAAGGCTTGGGACAGGACCTTAACAATGAGCAGTTCTTC.

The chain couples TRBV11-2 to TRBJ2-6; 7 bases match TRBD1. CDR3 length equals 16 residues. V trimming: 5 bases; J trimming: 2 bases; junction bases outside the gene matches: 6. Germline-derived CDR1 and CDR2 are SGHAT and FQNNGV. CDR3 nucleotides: TGTGCCAGCAGCGAACAGGGGATCGCTGGGGCCAACGTCCTGACTTTC. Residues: CASSEQGIAGANVLTF.